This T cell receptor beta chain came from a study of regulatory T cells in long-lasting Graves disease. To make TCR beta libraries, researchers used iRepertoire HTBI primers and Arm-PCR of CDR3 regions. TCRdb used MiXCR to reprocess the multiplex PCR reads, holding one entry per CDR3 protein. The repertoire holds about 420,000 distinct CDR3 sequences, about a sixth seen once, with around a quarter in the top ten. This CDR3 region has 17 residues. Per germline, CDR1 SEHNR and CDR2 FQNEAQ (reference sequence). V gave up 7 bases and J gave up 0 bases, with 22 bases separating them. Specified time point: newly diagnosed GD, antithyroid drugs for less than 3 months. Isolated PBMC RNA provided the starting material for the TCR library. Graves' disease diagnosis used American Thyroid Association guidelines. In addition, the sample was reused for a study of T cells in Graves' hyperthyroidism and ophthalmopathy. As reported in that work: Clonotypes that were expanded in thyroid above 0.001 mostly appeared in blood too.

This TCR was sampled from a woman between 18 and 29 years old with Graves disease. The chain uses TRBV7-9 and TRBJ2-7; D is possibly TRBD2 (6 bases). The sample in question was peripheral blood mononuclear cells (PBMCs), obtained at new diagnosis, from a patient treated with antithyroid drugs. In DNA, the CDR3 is TGTGCCAGCACCCCTGGGGGGATCCGCGACCCCTCCTACGAGCAGTACTTC. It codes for CASTPGGIRDPSYEQYF.